This T cell receptor (beta chain) was captured in a study of blood T cell repertoires in COVID-19. Study context: Whether acute or convalescent, the COVID-19 samples came from the United States, Italy and Spain. Sample material is recorded as cDNA or gDNA derived from T cells, B-cell-depleted T cells, or PBMCs.

After removal of 2 bases from V and 8 bases from J, the junction contained 8 bases not matched to a gene. This CDR3 is built from 15 residues. CDR1 is ENHRY, CDR2 SYGVKD, per germline. Original processing methods: Nucleated cell counts were estimated from reference gene primer amplification. Assay: immunoSEQ multiplex PCR; the TCRdb copy retains only in-frame clones and omits some. V, J and clone size were drawn from that table, and D and trimming were deduced from the DNA. The sample lists about 95,000 clones, 84% seen once, with about 24% in the top ten. The sequencing sample was made of peripheral blood. This TCR derives from a human donor in a cohort sampled during active COVID-19. The chain recombines TRBV10-3 with TRBJ1-1; 10 positions agree with TRBD1. This CDR3 is CAISEPPGTGEEAFF. CDR3 sequence (DNA): TGTGCCATCAGTGAGCCCCCCGGGACAGGGGAGGAAGCTTTCTTT.